This T cell receptor (beta chain) was identified in a study of cytomegalovirus exposure and HLA in healthy donors. Findings and caveats of the study: For most TCR sequences rarity was the rule, although some public TCRs occurred in many donors. Later analysis demonstrated an association between a missense DCLRE1C variant and TCR beta V- and J-gene trimming.

Concerning this clone: Its antigen remains unknown.

The V gene's germline CDR1 is LNHDA and CDR2 SQIVND (reference sequence). J lost 0 bases, V lost 9 bases, and 13 bases had no gene match. The CDR3 runs to 17 residues. The study ran its PCR with 60 Vbeta and 13 Jbeta primers. The assay was immunoSEQ multiplex PCR, and TCRdb's table has in-frame clones only and misses some. The repertoire holds about 93,000 clones, 82% seen once, with approximately 3.8% in the top ten. The chain recombines TRBV19 with TRBJ1-5; 8 positions match TRBD1. The specimen was PBMCs. The TCR sequence derives from a man aged 45-65 years in good health and CMV-seronegative. CDR3 sequence: CASRDRPYRYSNQPQHF. The CDR3 DNA is TGTGCCAGCCGGGACAGGCCATATCGATATAGCAATCAGCCCCAGCATTTT. Complete variable domain (other parts from reference TRBV19 and TRBJ1-5): DGGITQSPKYLFRKEGQNVTLSCEQNLNHDAMYWYRQDPGQGLRLIYYSQIVNDFQKGDIAEGYSVSREKKESFPLTVTSAQKNPTAFYLCASRDRPYRYSNQPQHFGDGTRLSIL.